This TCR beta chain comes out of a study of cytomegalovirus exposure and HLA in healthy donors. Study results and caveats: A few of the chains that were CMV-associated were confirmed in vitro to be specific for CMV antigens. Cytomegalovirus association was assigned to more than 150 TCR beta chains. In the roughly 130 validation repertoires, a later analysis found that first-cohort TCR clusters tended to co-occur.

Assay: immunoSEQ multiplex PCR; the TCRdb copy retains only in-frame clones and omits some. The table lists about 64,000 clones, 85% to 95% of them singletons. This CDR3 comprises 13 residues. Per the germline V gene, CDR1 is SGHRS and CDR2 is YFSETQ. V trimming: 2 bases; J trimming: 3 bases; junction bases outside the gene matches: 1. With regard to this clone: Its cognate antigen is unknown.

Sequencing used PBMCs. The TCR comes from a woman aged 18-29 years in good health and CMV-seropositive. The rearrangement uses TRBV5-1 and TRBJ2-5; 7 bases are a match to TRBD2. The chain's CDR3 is CASSLTSEETQYF. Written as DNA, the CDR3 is TGCGCCAGCAGCTTAACTAGCGAAGAGACCCAGTACTTC.